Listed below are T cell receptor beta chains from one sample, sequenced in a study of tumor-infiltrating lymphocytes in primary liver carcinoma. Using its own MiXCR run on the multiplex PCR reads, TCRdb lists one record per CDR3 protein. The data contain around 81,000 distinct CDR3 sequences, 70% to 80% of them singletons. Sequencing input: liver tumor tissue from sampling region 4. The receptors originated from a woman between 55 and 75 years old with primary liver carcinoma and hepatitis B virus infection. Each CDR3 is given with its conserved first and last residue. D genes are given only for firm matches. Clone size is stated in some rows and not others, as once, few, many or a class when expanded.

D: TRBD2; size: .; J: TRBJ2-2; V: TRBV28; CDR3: CASTQAGVGNTGELFF; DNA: TGTGCCAGCACCCAAGCGGGAGTCGGTAACACAGGGGAGCTGTTTTTT
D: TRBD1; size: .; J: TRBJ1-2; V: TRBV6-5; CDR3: CTSSLGGQGRGYGYTF; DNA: TGTACCAGCAGTCTAGGGGGACAGGGAAGGGGATATGGCTACACCTTC
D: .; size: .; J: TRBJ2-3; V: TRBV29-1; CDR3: CSVDALVGDTQYF; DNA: TGCAGCGTTGATGCCTTGGTGGGCGATACGCAGTATTTT
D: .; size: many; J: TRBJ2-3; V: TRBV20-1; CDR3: CSTARDTQYF; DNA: TGCAGCACAGCTCGCGATACGCAGTATTTT
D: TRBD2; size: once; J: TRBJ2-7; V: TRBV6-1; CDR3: CASSYPGGPAYEQYF; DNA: TGTGCCAGCAGTTACCCGGGAGGCCCTGCCTACGAGCAGTACTTC
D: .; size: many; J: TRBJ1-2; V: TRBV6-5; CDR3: CASSQGEGGYTF; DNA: TGTGCCAGCAGTCAGGGAGAGGGGGGCTACACCTTC
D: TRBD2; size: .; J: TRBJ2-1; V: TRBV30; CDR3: CAWRNGLAGVAHNKQFF; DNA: TGTGCCTGGAGAAACGGACTAGCGGGAGTGGCGCACAATAAGCAGTTCTTC
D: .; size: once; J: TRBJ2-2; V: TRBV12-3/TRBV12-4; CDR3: CACGGRMDGELLF; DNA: TGTGCCTGCGGGGGCAGGATGGACGGGGAGCTGTTATTT
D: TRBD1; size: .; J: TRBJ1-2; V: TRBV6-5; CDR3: CASRGQGIYGYTF; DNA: TGTGCCAGTAGGGGACAGGGCATCTATGGCTACACCTTC
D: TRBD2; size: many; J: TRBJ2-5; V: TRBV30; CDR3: CAWQREGPKTQYF; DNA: TGTGCCTGGCAGCGGGAGGGCCCAAAGACCCAGTACTTC
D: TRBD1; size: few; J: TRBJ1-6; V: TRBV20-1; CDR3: CSARDQGQGLSYNSPLHF; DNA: TGCAGTGCTAGAGATCAAGGACAGGGGCTTTCCTATAATTCACCCCTCCACTTT
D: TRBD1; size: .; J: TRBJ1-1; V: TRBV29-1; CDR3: CSVLTGGDTEPFF; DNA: TGCAGCGTGCTGACAGGGGGTGACACTGAGCCTTTCTTT
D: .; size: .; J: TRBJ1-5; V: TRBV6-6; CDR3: CASSFRQSSNQPQHF; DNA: TGTGCCAGCAGTTTCAGACAGAGCAGTAATCAGCCCCAGCATTTT
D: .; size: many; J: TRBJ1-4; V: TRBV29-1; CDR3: CSVERTPGEKLFF; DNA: TGCAGCGTTGAGCGGACACCCGGGGAAAAACTGTTTTTT
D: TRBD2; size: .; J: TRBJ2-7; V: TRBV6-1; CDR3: CASSDLPRTGRDEQYF; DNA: TGTGCCAGCAGTGACCTCCCCAGGACCGGGAGGGACGAGCAGTACTTC
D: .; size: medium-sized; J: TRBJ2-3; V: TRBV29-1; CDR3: CSVDTDTQYF; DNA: TGCAGCGTTGACACAGATACGCAGTATTTT